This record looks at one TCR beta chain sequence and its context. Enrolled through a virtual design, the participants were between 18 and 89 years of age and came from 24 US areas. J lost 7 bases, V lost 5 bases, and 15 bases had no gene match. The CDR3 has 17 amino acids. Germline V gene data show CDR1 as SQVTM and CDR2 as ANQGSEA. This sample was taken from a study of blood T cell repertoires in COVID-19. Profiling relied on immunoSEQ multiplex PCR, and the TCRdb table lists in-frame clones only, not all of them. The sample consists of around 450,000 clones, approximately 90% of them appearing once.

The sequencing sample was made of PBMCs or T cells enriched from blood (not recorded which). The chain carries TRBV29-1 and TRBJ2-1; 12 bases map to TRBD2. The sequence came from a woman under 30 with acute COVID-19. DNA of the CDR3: TGCAGCGTTCCCCGACGGCTAGCGGGGGGGCTAGGGAATGAGCAGTTCTTC. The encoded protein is CSVPRRLAGGLGNEQFF.